These 3 T cell receptor beta chains came from one sample sequenced in a study of blood T cell repertoires in COVID-19. TCRdb's copy holds only in-frame clones and misses some; the assay was immunoSEQ multiplex PCR. The sample contains more than 90,000 clones, less than 85% of which appear only once. The source material was peripheral blood. The source is a man older than 75 with acute or convalescent COVID-19.

The genes are TRBV6-5 and TRBJ2-3; TRBD1 agrees at 10 bases. The CDR3 runs 14 residues. Looked up from germline, CDR1 is MNHEY and CDR2 is SVGAGI. With V trimmed by 9 bases and J by 6 bases, 9 bases remained unmatched. The CDR3 reads CASQTTGGADTQYF. CDR3 in DNA: TGTGCCAGTCAAACGACAGGGGGCGCGGATACGCAGTATTTT.

This clone was seen a few times. CDR3 sequence (DNA): TGTGCCAGTAGTCGGACAGTAAATCAGCCCCAGCATTTT. Protein: CASSRTVNQPQHF. The chain is built from TRBV19 and TRBJ1-5; tentative D call: TRBD1 (6 bases). Germline V gene sequence: CDR1 LNHDA, CDR2 SQIVND (reference sequence). The CDR3 totals 13 residues. Trimming left V 5 bases short and J 4 bases short, with 9 bases between.

The V call is TRBV7-3, the J call TRBJ2-2, with D unresolved. The V gene lost 1 base and the J gene lost 8 bases, with 8 bases spanning the gap. Germline lookup yields CDR1 SGHTA and CDR2 FQGTGA. There are 13 residues in the CDR3. DNA of the CDR3: TGTGCCAGCAGCTTAATATTGGAGGGGGAGCTGTTTTTT. This codes for CASSLILEGELFF.